The 23 T cell receptor beta chains listed next were all sequenced from one sample in a study of radiotherapy plus CTLA-4 blockade in lung cancer. Some clones are missing from TCRdb's copy, which holds only in-frame ones; the method was immunoSEQ multiplex PCR. The table includes some 60,000 clones, 70% to 80% detected once. Sequences were derived from peripheral blood, sampled from a patient treated with radiotherapy plus ipilimumab. These receptors were taken from a human donor with non-small cell lung cancer who had a complete response to radiotherapy plus ipilimumab.

This clone was counted once. This chain joins TRBV9 and TRBJ2-2, with 9 bases aligning to TRBD1. The ends lost 0 bases at V and 6 bases at J; junction bases unmatched: 6. Germline CDR1 and CDR2: SGDLS and YYNGEE. The CDR3 loop spans 16 amino acids. This CDR3 reads CASSVVPTGGSGELFF. For the CDR3, the DNA is TGTGCCAGCAGCGTAGTTCCCACAGGGGGCTCCGGGGAGCTGTTTTTT.

V is TRBV6-5 and J is TRBJ1-4; 8 nucleotides agree with TRBD1. CDR1 and CDR2 from the germline V gene are MNHEY and SVGAGI. The CDR3 is made up of 15 amino acids. Trimming at V came to 0 bases and at J to 8 bases, leaving 5 bases not matched to a gene. DNA for the CDR3: TGTGCCAGCAGTTACTCGCCTGCAGGGGGCGAAAAACTGTTTTTT. Amino acid sequence: CASSYSPAGGEKLFF.

The genes are TRBV27 and TRBJ2-3, with D possibly matching TRBD2 (5 bases). Germline CDR1 and CDR2: MNHEY and SMNVEV (reference sequence). Trimming stripped 10 bases from V and 0 bases from J, with 23 bases between. There are 17 residues in the CDR3. In nucleotides, the CDR3 is TGTGCCACCCCTGACCTAAGCGGAGCACCTAGCACAGATACGCAGTATTTT. This codes for CATPDLSGAPSTDTQYF.

The chain recombines TRBV11-2 with TRBJ2-1; D unclear. CDR1 is SGHAT and CDR2 is FQNNGV in the germline V gene. V gave up 5 bases and J gave up 5 bases, with 10 bases separating them. The CDR3 covers 13 residues. The CDR3 sequence is CASSPARNNEQFF. The CDR3 DNA follows: TGTGCCAGCAGCCCCGCGCGGAACAATGAGCAGTTCTTC.

This clone was seen a few times. The chain is built from TRBV11-2 and TRBJ1-1; D perhaps matches TRBD1 (6 bases). Germline loops: CDR1 SGHAT, CDR2 FQNNGV. Trimming took 5 bases from V and 3 from J, leaving 16 bases between them. The CDR3 runs to 15 residues. CDR3 residues: CASSAGRGGHTEAFF. The CDR3 bases are TGTGCCAGCAGCGCAGGCAGGGGAGGGCACACTGAAGCTTTCTTT.

The chain uses TRBV7-2 and TRBJ2-7, with unresolved D. CDR1 is SGHTA, CDR2 FQGNSA, per germline. Trimming took off 3 bases at V and 0 bases at J, with 9 bases between the two ends. This CDR3 contains 14 residues. The CDR3 loop reads CASSFLMSSYEQYF. The CDR3 bases are TGTGCCAGCAGCTTCCTTATGAGCTCCTACGAGCAGTACTTC. The full variable domain, rest sourced from reference TRBV7-2 and TRBJ2-7, is GAGVSQSPSNKVTEKGKDVELRCDPISGHTALYWYRQSLGQGLEFLIYFQGNSAPDKSGLPSDRFSAERTGGSVSTLTIQRTQQEDSAVYLCASSFLMSSYEQYFGPGTRLTVT.

This chain links TRBV5-1 with TRBJ1-1, with 7 positions matching TRBD1. This CDR3 region has 15 residues. Germline V gives CDR1 SGHRS, CDR2 YFSETQ. J was trimmed by 1 base and V by 5 bases; bases with no gene match: 8. The DNA for the CDR3 is TGCGCCAGCAGAACCGGGACAGCGGGGAACACTGAAGCTTTCTTT. It codes for CASRTGTAGNTEAFF.

This chain links TRBV7-2 with TRBJ1-1; D remains unclear. Trimming pared 4 bases from V and 1 base from J, leaving 13 bases between. CDR1 is SGHTA and CDR2 is FQGNSA in the germline V gene. The CDR3 is 15 residues long. The CDR3 region is CASSSPSAGNTEAFF. The CDR3 DNA reads TGTGCCAGCAGCTCCCCCTCGGCGGGGAACACTGAAGCTTTCTTT.

This chain joins TRBV7-2 and TRBJ2-5; 7 bases fit TRBD1. This CDR3 has 13 residues. The germline V gene has CDR1 SGHTA and CDR2 FQGNSA. V was clipped by 1 base and J by 12 bases; unmatched bases: 8. CDR3 region: CASSLDRGQSKYF. The CDR3 region has the DNA TGTGCCAGCAGCTTAGACAGGGGACAATCTAAGTACTTC.

The chain employs TRBV11-2 and TRBJ2-4, with 16 nucleotides matching TRBD2. Germline CDR1 and CDR2: SGHAT and FQNNGV. This CDR3 spans 17 amino acids. Losses at the gene ends were 6 bases for V and 6 bases for J; bases not matched to a gene: 8. CDR3 coding DNA: TGTGCCAGCAGTTTACGGGGACTAGCGGGAGGGGGAAACATTCAGTACTTC. It yields the protein CASSLRGLAGGGNIQYF.

The J gene is TRBJ2-2, the V gene TRBV7-2, with 12 nucleotides matching TRBD2. CDR1 is SGHTA and CDR2 is FQGNSA in the germline V gene. This CDR3 comprises 15 residues. V was pared by 5 bases and J by 7 bases, with 5 bases of the junction left unmatched. The DNA for the CDR3 is TGTGCCAGCAGCGCACTAGCGGGAGGAGTCGGGGAGCTGTTTTTT. It encodes CASSALAGGVGELFF.

This chain connects TRBV7-8 to TRBJ2-1; 7 bases agree with TRBD1. Germline lookup yields CDR1 SGHVS and CDR2 FQNEAQ. CDR3 length equals 15 residues. V lost 5 bases and J lost 5; bases outside the gene matches: 9. The CDR3, as DNA: TGTGCCAGCAGCCAAAGACAGGGAACGAACAATGAGCAGTTCTTC. It translates to CASSQRQGTNNEQFF.

This chain joins TRBV4-3 and TRBJ2-3, with 9 bases identical to TRBD1. Trimming removed 4 bases from V and 3 bases from J; junction bases left unmatched: 11. Germline CDR1 is LGHNA and CDR2 is YSLEER. CDR3 length: 17 amino acids. CDR3 coding DNA: TGCGCCAGCAGCCCTTCCCCGGGACAGGGAACAACAGATACGCAGTATTTT. It encodes CASSPSPGQGTTDTQYF.

This chain uses TRBV19 with TRBJ1-6; tentatively, D is TRBD1 (6 bases). Germline CDR1 LNHDA, CDR2 SQIVND (reference sequence). Between the trimmed V and J ends, which lost 8 bases and 9 bases, there was a span of 20 bases. This CDR3 is built from 15 residues. CDR3 sequence reads: CASQTGGTRGSPLHF. Here the CDR3 DNA reads TGTGCCAGTCAGACTGGGGGCACTAGGGGTTCACCCCTCCACTTT.

The gene calls are TRBV6-6 and TRBJ2-3; 7 bases align to TRBD2. CDR1 and CDR2 (germline): MNHNY, SVGAGI (reference sequence). This CDR3 has 15 amino acids. Trimming removed 5 bases from V and 7 bases from J; junction bases left unmatched: 12. In DNA form, the CDR3 reads TGTGCCAGCAGTCACGAGCGGGGCGAGGGGTATACGCAGTATTTT. Translated, it gives CASSHERGEGYTQYF.

In nucleotides, the CDR3 is TGCGCCAGCAGCCAAGTGGCCGTTACAGAGACCCAGTACTTC. Amino acids: CASSQVAVTETQYF. The chain has TRBV4-3 and TRBJ2-5; D ambiguous. Germline lookup yields CDR1 LGHNA and CDR2 YSLEER. The V and J ends lost 1 base and 4 bases respectively, with 10 bases between them. This CDR3 comprises 14 residues.

The genes are TRBV5-1 and TRBJ1-1; D is undetermined. Trimming cost V 4 bases and J 0 bases, with 7 bases left between them. Per germline, CDR1 SGHRS and CDR2 YFSETQ. The CDR3 loop spans 13 amino acids. DNA of the CDR3: TGCGCCAGCAGCCTGCAGATGAACACTGAAGCTTTCTTT. Translation gives CASSLQMNTEAFF. The full variable domain, rest sourced from reference TRBV5-1 and TRBJ1-1, is KAGVTQTPRYLIKTRGQQVTLSCSPISGHRSVSWYQQTPGQGLQFLFEYFSETQRNKGNFPGRFSGRQFSNSRSEMNVSTLELGDSALYLCASSLQMNTEAFFGQGTRLTVV.

A single count supports this clone. The chain is built from TRBV11-2 and TRBJ1-1, with D possibly matching TRBD1 (6 bases). The CDR3 length is 14 residues. V was shortened by 4 bases and J by 11 bases, with 20 bases between the two germline ends. The germline CDR1 and CDR2 sequences are SGHAT and FQNNGV. CDR3 in amino acids: CASSSGTFVVPAFF. The CDR3 DNA is TGTGCCAGCAGCTCGGGGACATTCGTGGTTCCGGCTTTCTTT.

The V gene is TRBV7-8, the J gene TRBJ2-7, with D maybe TRBD1 (6 bases). V was clipped by 0 bases and J by 2 bases, with 11 bases between them. Germline V gene sequence: CDR1 SGHVS, CDR2 FQNEAQ. This CDR3 comprises 15 residues. The CDR3 protein is CASSLAGQGTYEQYF. DNA of the CDR3: TGTGCCAGCAGCTTAGCGGGTCAGGGGACCTACGAGCAGTACTTC.

This clone was counted a single time. This chain uses TRBV10-3 with TRBJ2-1; D is unclear. Trimming removed 4 bases from V and 3 bases from J, with 13 bases in between. The CDR3 totals 15 residues. CDR1 and CDR2 from the germline V gene are ENHRY and SYGVKD. The CDR3 DNA follows: TGTGCCATCAGTGTGTCTGGAACAGACTACAATGAGCAGTTCTTC. The encoded protein is CAISVSGTDYNEQFF.

This sequence joins TRBV9 and TRBJ2-6; TRBD1 is a possible D gene (6 bases). The CDR3 has 18 amino acids. Germline CDR1 reads SGDLS; CDR2 reads YYNGEE. The V and J ends lost 0 bases and 0 bases respectively, with 13 bases between them. The CDR3 DNA follows: TGTGCCAGCAGCGTAGCGCTGGGGGCTCACTCTGGGGCCAACGTCCTGACTTTC. It encodes CASSVALGAHSGANVLTF.

The CDR3 reads CTRLPTRGGIYNEQFF. The CDR3 bases are TGCACCAGGCTACCTACTCGGGGGGGCATCTACAATGAGCAGTTCTTC. The chain couples TRBV1 to TRBJ2-1; no check of the table's D call, TRBD2, against the DNA was made. TRBV1 is a recognized pseudogene. The CDR3 contains 16 residues.

The CDR3 coding sequence is TGCGCCAGCAGTGAGATGAGGACAGATACGCAGTATTTT. Translation gives CASSEMRTDTQYF. The chain employs TRBV10-1 and TRBJ2-3; D is ambiguous. With 2 bases removed from V and 3 bases from J, the gap between germline ends came to 6 bases. Germline CDR1 reads WNHNN; CDR2 reads SYGVQD (reference sequence). This CDR3 comprises 13 residues.